This entry describes one T cell receptor beta chain. V gave up 3 bases and J gave up 2 bases, with 9 bases separating them. The V gene's germline CDR1 is SGHKS and CDR2 YYEKEE (reference sequence). The CDR3 is made up of 14 amino acids. The data belong to a study of blood T cell repertoires in COVID-19. At the level of the study: COVID-19 samples from acute and convalescent phases originated in the United States, Italy and Spain. PBMCs, B-cell-depleted T cells, or T cells provided the cDNA or gDNA that made up the material.

In the authors' methods: From reference gene primer amplification, estimates of nucleated cell counts were derived. Libraries were prepared by immunoSEQ multiplex PCR; TCRdb keeps only in-frame clonotypes and omits some of them. V and J calls and clone size are those listed in that table; D and trimming were worked out from the DNA. The repertoire has tens of thousands of clones, just over 85% of them found once; the top ten carry 4.1%. Sequencing input: peripheral blood. The rearrangement joins TRBV5-5 to TRBJ2-1; D possibly corresponds to TRBD2 (6 bases). The source of this sequence is a man aged 50-60 years with acute or convalescent COVID-19. The chain's CDR3 is CASSSSGAYNEQFF. The CDR3 coding sequence is TGTGCCAGCAGCTCCTCGGGGGCCTACAATGAGCAGTTCTTC.